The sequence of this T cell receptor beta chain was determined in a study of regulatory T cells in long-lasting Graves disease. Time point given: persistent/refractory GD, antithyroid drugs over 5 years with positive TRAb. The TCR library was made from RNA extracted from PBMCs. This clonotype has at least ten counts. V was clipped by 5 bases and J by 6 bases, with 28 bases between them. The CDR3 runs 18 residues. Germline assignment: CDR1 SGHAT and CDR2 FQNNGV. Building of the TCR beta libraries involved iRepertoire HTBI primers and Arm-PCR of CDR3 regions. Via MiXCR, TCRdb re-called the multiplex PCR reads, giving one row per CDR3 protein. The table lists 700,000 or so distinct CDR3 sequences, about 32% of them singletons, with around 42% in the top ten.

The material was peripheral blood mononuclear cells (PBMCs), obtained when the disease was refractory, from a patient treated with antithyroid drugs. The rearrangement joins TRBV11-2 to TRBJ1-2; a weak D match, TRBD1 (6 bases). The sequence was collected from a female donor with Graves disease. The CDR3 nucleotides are TGTGCCAGCAGCAAGCGAGACAGGCCAATCTTTGAAGGGGATGGCTACACCTTC. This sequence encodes CASSKRDRPIFEGDGYTF.